This TCR beta chain was identified in a study of CD8+CD57+ T cells in acquired aplastic anemia. General study points: Researchers report that twenty-nine CD8+ CDR3 sequences appeared in both patients and controls. With respect to CD8+ Simpson's diversity, patients and controls did not differ significantly.

Patients sequenced had flow cytometry evidence of CD8+CD57+ cell expansion. By the time of blood sampling, patients had still received no therapy. Genomic DNA served as template for TCR beta VDJ and CDR3 profiling. Each CDR3 protein gets one entry after TCRdb re-called the reads with MiXCR. Of 150,000 to 200,000 distinct CDR3 sequences in the sample, roughly 50% were seen once. The CDR3 loop spans 12 amino acids. V was pared by 4 bases and J by 12 bases, with 11 bases between. Germline CDR1 KGHDR, CDR2 SFDVKD. This clonotype occurred many times. Its specificity is unknown. This receptor was taken from a human donor with aplastic anemia. Material: sorted CD4+, CD8+, or CD8+CD57+ T cells (not recorded which) from PBMCs. The gene calls are TRBV24-1 and TRBJ1-4; D possibly corresponds to TRBD1 (5 bases). CDR3 nucleotide sequence: TGTGCCACCAGTGAAGGACACAACGAACTGTTTTTT. Protein: CATSEGHNELFF.